These 13 T cell receptor beta chains originate from one sample sequenced in a study of T-cell reconstitution after alpha-beta-depleted transplantation in children (dated by TCRdb to the mid-2010s). Library construction relied on PCR. Data came from an Illumina HiSeq 2500. Molecular barcoding was employed in the preparation of TCR libraries, with unique molecular identifiers being used to normalize TCRbeta repertoire quantification. The public reads were quality trimmed at Q25 with fastp and then assembled into clones with MiXCR by TCRdb, keeping productive beta chains. Duplicate CDR3 protein sequences are folded into a single record with the most common DNA and genes. The sample table contains approximately 500,000 distinct CDR3 sequences; only one count was recorded for 27% of them. The ten largest clones represent about a third of the sample. What this sample's treatment or condition label stands for: allogeneic hematopoietic cell transplantation with graft depleted of TCRalphabeta T cells and CD19 B cells.

The sequencing used PBMCs, collected before TCRalphabeta/CD19-depleted stem cell transplant. These receptors were taken from a boy younger than two with Wiskott-Aldrich syndrome, due to receive a stem cell transplant.

The chain links TRBV15 to TRBJ2-1, with TRBD1 matching 10 bases. The V and J ends lost 5 bases and 5 bases, in that order; junction bases with no gene match: 3. The CDR3 is made up of 14 amino acids. From germline, CDR1 is LNHNV and CDR2 YYDKDF (reference sequence). DNA of the CDR3: TGTGCCACCAGCCGACAGGGGGCACACAATGAGCAGTTCTTC. Protein sequence: CATSRQGAHNEQFF.

This clonotype showed up just a few times. This chain connects TRBV11-2 to TRBJ1-1, with a weak D call TRBD1 (5 bases). With 10 bases removed from V and 2 bases from J, the gap between germline ends came to 20 bases. This CDR3 spans 15 amino acids. Germline V gene lookup returns CDR1 SGHAT and CDR2 FQNNGV. CDR3 sequence (DNA): TGTGCCACCACTTCGGTGGGGGGTAGAAACACTGAAGCTTTCTTT. Protein product: CATTSVGGRNTEAFF.

The chain recombines TRBV4-1 with TRBJ1-1; 7 nucleotides align to TRBD1. V lost 6 bases to trimming and J lost 2 bases; unmatched junction nucleotides: 6. CDR1 and CDR2 from the germline V gene are MGHRA and YSYEKL. The CDR3 runs 14 residues. CDR3 sequence (DNA): TGCGCCAGCAGGGAGGGACAGTTAAACACTGAAGCTTTCTTT. This encodes CASREGQLNTEAFF.

The sample holds a few counts of this clonotype. CDR3 residues: CATSRDLFQREGHEQFF. The DNA for the CDR3 is TGTGCCACCAGCAGAGATCTATTCCAGCGGGAGGGCCACGAGCAGTTCTTC. The rearrangement joins TRBV15 to TRBJ2-1; 10 bases are a match to TRBD2. The ends lost 0 bases at V and 10 bases at J; junction bases unmatched: 12. This CDR3 contains 17 residues. The germline V gene encodes CDR1 LNHNV and CDR2 YYDKDF (reference sequence).

The chain links TRBV20-1 to TRBJ1-1; the D is unclear. The CDR3 loop spans 15 amino acids. Trimming stripped 0 bases from V and 3 bases from J, with 14 bases between. CDR1 is DFQATT, CDR2 SNEGSKA, per germline (reference sequence). The CDR3 reads CSAREIRIRDTEAFF. CDR3 nucleotide sequence: TGCAGTGCTAGAGAGATCCGGATTAGGGACACTGAAGCTTTCTTT.

The V and J genes are TRBV20-1 and TRBJ2-5; TRBD1 agrees at 8 bases. This CDR3 has 14 residues. The germline gives CDR1 DFQATT, CDR2 SNEGSKA (reference sequence). With 2 bases clipped from V and 4 bases from J, the junction kept 6 bases outside the gene matches. Written as DNA, the CDR3 is TGCAGTGCTAGATCTCCTACAGGGGGAGAGACCCAGTACTTC. Amino acids: CSARSPTGGETQYF.

The V and J genes are TRBV6-1 and TRBJ2-1; 10 bases line up with TRBD2. CDR1 is MNHNS and CDR2 is SASEGT in the germline V gene. Trimming took 7 bases from V and 2 from J; bases not matched to a gene: 14. The CDR3 covers 18 residues. CDR3 amino acids: CASTLGLAEWGPYNEQFF. The CDR3 DNA reads as TGTGCCAGCACCTTAGGACTAGCGGAGTGGGGGCCCTACAATGAGCAGTTCTTC.

The chain combines TRBV7-6 with TRBJ2-1; a weak D match, TRBD2 (5 bases). The CDR3 extends over 14 amino acids. Per the germline V gene, CDR1 is SGHVS and CDR2 is FNYEAQ. V shed 5 bases and J shed 4 bases, with 12 bases lying between them. Here the CDR3 DNA reads TGTGCCAGCAGCCCGAGGGCGGTATACAATGAGCAGTTCTTC. Amino acids: CASSPRAVYNEQFF.

This clonotype has just a few counts. The rearrangement joins TRBV5-1 to TRBJ2-3; TRBD2 agrees at 9 bases. CDR3 length: 14 residues. V shed 4 bases and J 3 bases; nucleotides not matched to a gene: 3. Germline loops: CDR1 SGHRS, CDR2 YFSETQ. The chain's CDR3 is CASSGSGRTDTQYF. In nucleotides, the CDR3 is TGCGCCAGCAGCGGTAGCGGGAGAACAGATACGCAGTATTTT.

As regards this clonotype: Since no conserved phenylalanine or tryptophan closes the CDR3, a read error is the likely cause. The V call is TRBV20-1, the J call TRBJ2-1; 10 bases line up with TRBD2. This CDR3 spans 15 amino acids. Germline values: CDR1 DFQATT, CDR2 SNEGSKA (reference sequence). V lost 1 base to trimming and J lost 7 bases; unmatched junction nucleotides: 7. The CDR3 coding sequence is TGCAGTGCTAGAGTGCTAGCGGGAGCTATTAATGAGCAGTTCTTG. It encodes CSARVLAGAINEQFL.

This sequence joins TRBV20-1 and TRBJ2-1; tentatively, D is TRBD2 (6 bases). This CDR3 region has 12 residues. Germline V gene lookup returns CDR1 DFQATT and CDR2 SNEGSKA (reference sequence). V shed 5 bases and J shed 13 bases, with 18 bases lying between them. The CDR3 is CSAGRTTGFQFF. The CDR3 DNA is TGCAGTGCTGGGCGGACTACCGGTTTCCAGTTCTTC.

CDR3 residues: CASSLGWGDKNIQYF. Written as DNA, the CDR3 is TGTGCCAGCAGCTTGGGGTGGGGGGACAAAAACATTCAGTACTTC. The chain recombines TRBV11-2 with TRBJ2-4, with D perhaps matching TRBD2 (6 bases). Germline values: CDR1 SGHAT, CDR2 FQNNGV. The CDR3 has 15 amino acids. Trimming took 3 bases from V and 3 from J, leaving 12 bases between them.

This sequence joins TRBV5-1 and TRBJ2-2, with 10 bases matching TRBD2. This CDR3 has 18 amino acids. From germline, CDR1 is SGHRS and CDR2 YFSETQ. V shed 1 base and J 7 bases; nucleotides not matched to a gene: 13. The CDR3 region is CASSLNPSGSPRLGELFF. CDR3 DNA sequence: TGCGCCAGCAGCTTGAATCCTAGCGGGAGCCCCCGCCTCGGGGAGCTGTTTTTT.